This T cell receptor beta chain was profiled in a study of blood T cell repertoires in COVID-19. Germline-derived CDR1 and CDR2 are SGHAT and FQNNGV. V lost 6 bases and J 6 bases, leaving 15 bases between the germline ends. The CDR3 is 13 amino acids. Profiling relied on immunoSEQ multiplex PCR, and the TCRdb table lists in-frame clones only, not all of them. The sample consists of 250,000 to 350,000 clones, about 92% of them appearing once. What was sequenced was PBMCs or T cells enriched from blood (not recorded which). The sequence came from a woman in her 30s who had recovered from COVID-19. The chain recombines TRBV11-2 with TRBJ2-7; TRBD2 is a possible D gene (5 bases). As DNA, the CDR3 is TGTGCCAGCAGACCCACTAGACATTCCGAGCAGTACTTC. Its translation is CASRPTRHSEQYF.